These 8 T cell receptor beta chains came from one sample sequenced in a study of vaccination effects on CD4 cells after COVID-19 (dated by TCRdb to between 2021 and 2023). The ViraFEST assay stimulated PBMC with viral peptide pools and then used TCR sequencing to identify antigen-specific CD4+ T cell clonotypes by expansion. After 10 days of culture, CD4+ T cells were isolated with the EasySep CD4+ T cell isolation kit. Their specific antigens are unknown. Library preparation employed the immunoSEQ multiplex PCR assay. Entries here come from immuneACCESS through TCRdb and include only in-frame sequences with V and J called. Some clones fail to appear in such tables; in the studies checked, an unresolved V gene covers under half of the shortfall, and the cause of the remainder is unknown. In this sample the table shows about 22,000 clones, around 66% of which occur a single time. The ten top clones hold 12% of the sample.

Sequences were derived from CD4+ T cells from PBMCs cultured with HCoV-229E spike peptides, sampled before COVID-19 vaccination. Interpreted using the paper, the cell subset or site label stands for: HCoV-229E spike overlapping peptide pool stimulation. All receptors derive from a human donor who received a COVID-19 vaccine.

This clone was seen more than once but under ten times. The gene calls are TRBV19 and TRBJ1-3, with 12 bases fitting TRBD1. Germline lookup yields CDR1 LNHDA and CDR2 SQIVND (reference sequence). The CDR3 loop spans 19 amino acids. The J segment lost 4 bases and the V segment lost 1 base, leaving 11 bases of the junction unmatched. The CDR3 DNA is TGTGCCAGTAGTATAGGAGCGGGACAGGGGGCTTTGAGGGGAAACACCATATATTTT. It yields the protein CASSIGAGQGALRGNTIYF.

V and J are TRBV2 and TRBJ1-2, with TRBD1 as a possible D gene (5 bases). CDR3 length equals 16 residues. Germline-derived CDR1 and CDR2 are SNHLY and FYNNEI. V dropped 6 bases and J dropped 4 bases, with 21 bases sitting between them. CDR3 DNA: TGTGCCAGCAGGAAGAACGAGGGGATAGGAGGCTATGGCTACACCTTC. Encoded protein: CASRKNEGIGGYGYTF.

This chain uses TRBV7-6 with TRBJ2-1; TRBD2 matches 15 bases. The junction had 3 bases not matched to a gene; V was cut back by 3 bases and J by 6 bases. This CDR3 is built from 16 residues. Germline CDR1 is SGHVS and CDR2 is FNYEAQ. Here the CDR3 DNA reads TGTGCCAGCAGCTTGAGGACTAGCGGGAGGGCCAATGAGCAGTTCTTC. It is translated as CASSLRTSGRANEQFF. Supplemented by reference TRBV7-6 and TRBJ2-1, the full variable domain reads GAGVSQSPRYKVTKRGQDVALRCDPISGHVSLYWYRQALGQGPEFLTYFNYEAQQDKSGLPNDRFSAERPEGSISTLTIQRTEQRDSAMYRCASSLRTSGRANEQFFGPGTRLTVL.

The rearrangement links TRBV5-1 to TRBJ1-1; D possibly corresponds to TRBD1 (5 bases). The CDR3 consists of 15 residues. Trimming cost V 7 bases and J 6 bases, with 22 bases left between them. Per the germline V gene, CDR1 is SGHRS and CDR2 is YFSETQ. The CDR3 DNA reads TGCGCCAGCTTTGAGAATGCAGGGAGTAGGTCTGAAGCTTTCTTT. Translated: CASFENAGSRSEAFF. Using reference TRBV5-1 and TRBJ1-1 for the parts outside the CDR3, the full variable domain is KAGVTQTPRYLIKTRGQQVTLSCSPISGHRSVSWYQQTPGQGLQFLFEYFSETQRNKGNFPGRFSGRQFSNSRSEMNVSTLELGDSALYLCASFENAGSRSEAFFGQGTRLTVV.

The chain has TRBV5-4 and TRBJ1-3; D not resolved. V lost 0 bases to trimming and J lost 2 bases, with 9 bases between them. The CDR3 is 15 amino acids. Germline loops: CDR1 SGHNT, CDR2 YYREEE (reference sequence). In nucleotides, the CDR3 is TGTGCCAGCAGCTTGGGCGGTCAGACTGGAAACACCATATATTTT. Its translation is CASSLGGQTGNTIYF.

The genes are TRBV15 and TRBJ2-7; no clear D. V was trimmed by 3 bases and J by 0 bases, leaving 6 bases between them. Germline-derived CDR1 and CDR2 are LNHNV and YYDKDF (reference sequence). CDR3 size: 13 residues. CDR3 in amino acids: CATSRPSSYEQYF. The CDR3, as DNA: TGTGCCACCAGCAGGCCCTCCTCCTACGAGCAGTACTTC.

In its sample, this clone was seen a few times. The chain carries TRBV4-1 and TRBJ1-2; tentatively, D is TRBD1 (6 bases). V shed 4 bases and J shed 2 bases, with 14 bases lying between them. Germline V gene lookup returns CDR1 MGHRA and CDR2 YSYEKL. The length of the CDR3 is 15 residues. For the CDR3, the DNA is TGCGCCAGCAGCCTTGGAGGGGGATCAAACTATGGCTACACCTTC. It specifies CASSLGGGSNYGYTF.

V is TRBV12-3 or TRBV12-4 and J is TRBJ2-3; D is possibly TRBD2 (6 bases). There are 13 residues in the CDR3. The ends were cut back, 6 bases at V and 8 bases at J, with 15 bases in the middle. The CDR3 DNA follows: TGTGCCAGCAGCCCCATGCGGGACCCTACGCAGTATTTT. Amino acid sequence: CASSPMRDPTQYF.